This T cell receptor beta chain was retrieved from a study of cytomegalovirus exposure and HLA in healthy donors. General study points: A further, later analysis showed that HLA-associated TCR beta chains (compared with equally common others) were more clonally expanded. Several of the most significant clusters appeared, in a later analysis, to be linked to common viral pathogens.

The CDR3 runs to 16 residues. V was trimmed by 4 bases and J by 8 bases, leaving 21 bases between them. CDR1 and CDR2 from the germline V gene are SGHDN and FVKESK. The study ran its PCR with 60 Vbeta and 13 Jbeta primers. Assay: immunoSEQ multiplex PCR; the TCRdb copy retains only in-frame clones and omits some. The sample holds fewer than 45,000 clones, around 77% seen once. On this clone itself: As yet, its antigen is unknown.

The chain links TRBV14 to TRBJ2-1; tentatively, D is TRBD1 (6 bases). Sequencing input: PBMCs. This clonotype was obtained from a woman aged 30 to 39 in good health and CMV-seropositive. CDR3 protein: CASSPGLSWDIDEQFF. The CDR3 DNA sequence: TGTGCCAGCAGCCCGGGATTATCTTGGGACATCGATGAGCAGTTCTTC.